The clone carrying this T cell receptor (beta chain) was seen a few times. The antigen remains unidentified. Gene names denote mouse genes. The sequence runs out 4 residues before the end of the CDR3; the remainder is reconstructed from the germline J gene. Investigators isolated RNA and reverse transcribed it into cDNA to act as the sequencing template. Assay: immunoSEQ multiplex PCR; the TCRdb copy retains only in-frame clones and omits some. This sample has 270,000 or so clones and no singletons, with 1.2% in the ten largest. The data were taken from a study of CD8+ T cells in alopecia areata. Study findings and constraints: Sharing of TCRs across patients appeared less clear than in mice, possibly for HLA-related reasons.

Germline assignment: CDR1 NNHNN and CDR2 SYGAGS (reference sequence). This CDR3 spans 15 amino acids. Using CD4, CD8alpha, NKG2D, NKG2ACE and other markers, pooled cutaneous lymph node cells were sorted. The gene calls are TRBV13-2 and TRBJ2-5, with 8 bases that match TRBD2. Sequences were obtained from CD4+ T cells sorted from a lymph node. This TCR derives from a C3H/HeJ mouse with alopecia areata. The mouse line has the MHC haplotype H2-k. CDR3 DNA, as far as it was read: TGTGCCAGCGGTGATGGGAGTGGGGGGGAAGAC. This sequence encodes CASGDGSGGED. The full CDR3 protein is CASGDGSGGEDTQYF.